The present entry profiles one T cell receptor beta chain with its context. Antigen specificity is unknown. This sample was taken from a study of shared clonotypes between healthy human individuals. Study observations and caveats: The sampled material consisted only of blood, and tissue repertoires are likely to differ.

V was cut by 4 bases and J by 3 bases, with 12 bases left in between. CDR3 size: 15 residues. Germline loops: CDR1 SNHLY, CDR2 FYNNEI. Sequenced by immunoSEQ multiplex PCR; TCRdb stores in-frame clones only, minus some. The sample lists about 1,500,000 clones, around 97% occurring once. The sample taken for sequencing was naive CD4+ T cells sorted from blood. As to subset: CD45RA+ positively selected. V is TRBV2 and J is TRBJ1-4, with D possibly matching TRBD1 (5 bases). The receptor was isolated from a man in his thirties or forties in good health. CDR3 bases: TGTGCCAGCAGTGGAATTAGGGGCCCTAATGAAAAACTGTTTTTT. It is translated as CASSGIRGPNEKLFF.